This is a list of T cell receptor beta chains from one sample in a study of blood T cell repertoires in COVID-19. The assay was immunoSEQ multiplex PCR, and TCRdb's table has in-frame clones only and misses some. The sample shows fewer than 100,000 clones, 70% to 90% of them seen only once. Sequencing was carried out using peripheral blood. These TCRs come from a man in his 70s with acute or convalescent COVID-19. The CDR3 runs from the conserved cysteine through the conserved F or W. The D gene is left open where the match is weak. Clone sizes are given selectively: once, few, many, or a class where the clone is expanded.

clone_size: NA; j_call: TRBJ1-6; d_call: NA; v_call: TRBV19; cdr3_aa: CASSIVVGGNSPLHF; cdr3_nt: TGTGCCAGTAGTATCGTCGTCGGAGGAAATTCACCCCTCCACTTT
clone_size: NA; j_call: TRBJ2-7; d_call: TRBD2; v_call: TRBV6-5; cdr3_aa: CASSIRGGYSYEQYF; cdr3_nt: TGTGCCAGCAGTATCCGGGGGGGATACTCCTACGAGCAGTACTTC
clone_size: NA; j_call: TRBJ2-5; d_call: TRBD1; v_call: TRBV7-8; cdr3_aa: CASSLSRGFQETQYF; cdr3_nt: TGTGCCAGCAGCTTATCCAGGGGGTTCCAAGAGACCCAGTACTTC
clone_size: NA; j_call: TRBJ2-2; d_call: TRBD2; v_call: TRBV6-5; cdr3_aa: CASRASGGTGELFF; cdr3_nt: TGTGCCAGCAGGGCTAGCGGCGGCACCGGGGAGCTGTTTTTT
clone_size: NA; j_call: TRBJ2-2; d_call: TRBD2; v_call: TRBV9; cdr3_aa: CASSVSHLAGANTGELFF; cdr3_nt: TGTGCCAGCAGCGTATCCCACCTAGCGGGGGCGAACACCGGGGAGCTGTTTTTT
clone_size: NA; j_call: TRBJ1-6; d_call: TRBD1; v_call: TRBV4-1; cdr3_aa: CASSQPLGTVNSPLHF; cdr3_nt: TGCGCCAGCAGCCAACCGTTGGGGACAGTTAATTCACCCCTCCACTTT
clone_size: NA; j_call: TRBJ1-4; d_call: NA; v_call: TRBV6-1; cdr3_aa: CASSELAGSNEKLFF; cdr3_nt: TGTGCCAGCAGTGAACTGGCAGGTTCAAATGAAAAACTGTTTTTT
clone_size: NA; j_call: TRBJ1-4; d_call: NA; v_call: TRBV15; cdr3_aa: CATSREISNGSRELTNEKLFF; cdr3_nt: TGTGCCACCAGCAGAGAAATTTCTAACGGGTCCCGGGAACTGACTAATGAAAAACTGTTTTTT
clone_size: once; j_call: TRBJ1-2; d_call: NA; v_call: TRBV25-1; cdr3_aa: CASSGAYGYTF; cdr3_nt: TGTGCCAGCAGCGGAGCCTATGGCTACACCTTC
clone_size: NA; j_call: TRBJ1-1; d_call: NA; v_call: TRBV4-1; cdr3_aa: CASSQFGGHTEAFF; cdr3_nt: TGCGCCAGCAGCCAGTTCGGGGGGCACACTGAAGCTTTCTTT
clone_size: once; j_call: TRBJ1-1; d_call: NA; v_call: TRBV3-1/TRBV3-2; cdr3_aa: CASSQDLRGTEAFF; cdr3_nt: TGTGCCAGCAGCCAAGATCTCCGGGGCACTGAAGCTTTCTTT
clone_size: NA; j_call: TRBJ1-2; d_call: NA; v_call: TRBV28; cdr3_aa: CASNGGVDGYTF; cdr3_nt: TGTGCCAGCAACGGGGGGGTGGATGGCTACACCTTC
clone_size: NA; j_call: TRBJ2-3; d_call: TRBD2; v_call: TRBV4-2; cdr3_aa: CASSLSPGLTAYTQYF; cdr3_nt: TGTGCCAGCAGCCTCTCCCCGGGACTAACCGCTTATACGCAGTATTTT
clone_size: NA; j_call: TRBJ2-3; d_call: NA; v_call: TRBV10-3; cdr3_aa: CAISEGRGSTDTQYF; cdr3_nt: TGTGCCATCAGTGAGGGCAGGGGTAGCACAGATACGCAGTATTTT
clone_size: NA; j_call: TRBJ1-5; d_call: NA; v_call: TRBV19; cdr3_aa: CASSILWAVNNQPQHF; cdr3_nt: TGTGCCAGTAGTATACTTTGGGCAGTAAACAATCAGCCCCAGCATTTT
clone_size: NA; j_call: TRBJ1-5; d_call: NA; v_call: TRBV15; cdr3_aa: CATRQTSQVNQPQHF; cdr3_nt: TGTGCCACCAGGCAGACATCTCAAGTCAATCAGCCCCAGCATTTT
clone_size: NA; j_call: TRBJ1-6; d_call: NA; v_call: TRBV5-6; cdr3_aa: CASSLSGEFDSPLHF; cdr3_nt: TGTGCCAGCAGCTTGTCAGGGGAATTTGATTCACCCCTCCACTTT
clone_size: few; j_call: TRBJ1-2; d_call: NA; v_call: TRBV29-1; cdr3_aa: CSVEQGDLWGYTF; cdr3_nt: TGCAGCGTTGAACAAGGGGATCTATGGGGCTACACCTTC
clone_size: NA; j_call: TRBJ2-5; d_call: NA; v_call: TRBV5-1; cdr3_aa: CASSFASYGGQETQYF; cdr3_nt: TGCGCCAGCAGCTTTGCCTCCTACGGGGGCCAAGAGACCCAGTACTTC
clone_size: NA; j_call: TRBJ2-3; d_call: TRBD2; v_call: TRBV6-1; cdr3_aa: CASSDHFGLAGEDTQYF; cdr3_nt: TGTGCCAGCAGTGACCACTTTGGTCTAGCGGGGGAAGATACGCAGTATTTT
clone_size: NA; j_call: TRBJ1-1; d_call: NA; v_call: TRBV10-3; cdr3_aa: CAITQAPGIGIEAFF; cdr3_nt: TGTGCCATCACCCAGGCCCCGGGGATAGGTATTGAAGCTTTCTTT
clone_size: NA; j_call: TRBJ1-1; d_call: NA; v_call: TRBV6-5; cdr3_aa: CASSSPTGLNTEAFF; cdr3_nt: TGTGCCAGCAGTTCACCGACAGGACTGAACACTGAAGCTTTCTTT
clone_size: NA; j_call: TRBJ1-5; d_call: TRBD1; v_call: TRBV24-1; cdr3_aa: CATTGTGALYSNQPQHF; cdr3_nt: TGTGCCACGACAGGGACGGGGGCCCTTTATAGCAATCAGCCCCAGCATTTT
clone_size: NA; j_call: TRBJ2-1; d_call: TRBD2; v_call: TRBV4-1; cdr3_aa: CASSQDFTSGGNEQFF; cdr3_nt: TGCGCCAGCAGCCAAGATTTCACTAGCGGGGGGAATGAGCAGTTCTTC
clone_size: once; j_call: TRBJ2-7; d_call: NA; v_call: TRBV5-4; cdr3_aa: CASSLKSGGAMYEQYF; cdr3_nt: TGTGCCAGCAGCTTGAAAAGCGGAGGCGCAATGTACGAGCAGTACTTC
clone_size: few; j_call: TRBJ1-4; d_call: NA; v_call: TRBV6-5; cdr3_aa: CASSYSTGGKLFF; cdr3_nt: TGTGCCAGCAGTTACTCGACCGGGGGAAAACTGTTTTTT
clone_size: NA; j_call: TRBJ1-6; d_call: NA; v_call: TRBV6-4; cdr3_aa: CASSDFPATATYNSPLHF; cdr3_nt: TGTGCCAGCAGTGACTTCCCGGCGACAGCCACTTATAATTCACCCCTCCACTTT
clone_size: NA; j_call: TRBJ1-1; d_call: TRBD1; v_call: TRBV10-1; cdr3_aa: CASRQGLNTEAFF; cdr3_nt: TGCGCCAGCAGACAGGGGCTGAACACTGAAGCTTTCTTT
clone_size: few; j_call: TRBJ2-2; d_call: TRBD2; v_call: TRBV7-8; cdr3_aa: CASSLVRLAATNTGELFF; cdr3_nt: TGTGCCAGCAGCTTAGTGCGTCTAGCGGCTACGAACACCGGGGAGCTGTTTTTT
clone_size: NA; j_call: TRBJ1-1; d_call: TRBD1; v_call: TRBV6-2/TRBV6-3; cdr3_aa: CASSYNRGAEAFF; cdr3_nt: TGTGCCAGCAGTTACAACAGGGGCGCTGAAGCTTTCTTT
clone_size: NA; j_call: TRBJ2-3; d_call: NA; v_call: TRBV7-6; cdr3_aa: CASSFGRTVTSTDTQYF; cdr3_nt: TGTGCCAGCAGCTTCGGAAGAACAGTTACTAGCACAGATACGCAGTATTTT
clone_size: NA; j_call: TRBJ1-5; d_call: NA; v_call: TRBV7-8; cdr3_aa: CASSSYRVGNQPQHF; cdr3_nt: TGTGCCAGCAGCTCTTACAGGGTTGGCAATCAGCCCCAGCATTTT
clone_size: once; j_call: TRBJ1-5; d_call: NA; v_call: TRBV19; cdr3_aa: CASSTGVAKFSNQPQHF; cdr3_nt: TGTGCCAGTAGTACAGGGGTCGCCAAGTTTAGCAATCAGCCCCAGCATTTT
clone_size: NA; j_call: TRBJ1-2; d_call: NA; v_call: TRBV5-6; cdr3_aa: CASSLGQGANIYGYTF; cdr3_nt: TGTGCCAGCAGCTTGGGTCAAGGGGCTAATATCTATGGCTACACCTTC
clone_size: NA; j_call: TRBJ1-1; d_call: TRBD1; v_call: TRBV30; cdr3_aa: CAFLTGGNTEAFF; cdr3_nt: TGTGCCTTTTTGACAGGGGGCAACACTGAAGCTTTCTTT